There are many counts of the clone carrying this TCR beta chain. Its cognate antigen is unknown. These data belong to a study of molecular identifiers for immune sequencing clone quantification. Study information: Four portions were sequenced after RNA from roughly 18,000 or 92,000 naive CD8 cells was split five ways in replicates.

TCRdb re-analysed the PCR reads in MiXCR, keeping a single row per CDR3 protein. The top ten clones hold roughly 1% of a sample with about 100,000 distinct CDR3 sequences, 21% of them seen once. Whole-study results and caveats: Whereas clones above 20 RNA copies held under 1% of naive-cell molecules, they held over 97% of effector molecules. Spiked Jurkat TCR RNA equal to one cell could reportedly be picked out among 850,000 to 1,000,000 naive cells.

This CDR3 comprises 12 residues. V trimming: 8 bases; J trimming: 10 bases; junction bases outside the gene matches: 10. CDR1 is MNHNY and CDR2 is SVGAGI in the germline V gene (reference sequence). Naive CD8 T cells were picked out by sorting for CD8+CD4-CCR7+CD45RA+. The sample consisted of naive CD8+ T cells from blood, with Jurkat cell RNA spiked in. Indicated subset: FACS-sorted CD8+CD4-CCR7+CD45RA+ naive T cells. The sequence came from a human donor in good health. Some libraries in this study had Jurkat cell RNA spiked in. The chain joins TRBV6-6 to TRBJ1-1; 7 bases match TRBD1. CDR3 nucleotide sequence: TGTGCCAGCCTACCGCCCAGGGGGAGAGCTTTCTTT. It specifies CASLPPRGRAFF.